This entry concerns a single TCR beta chain. The sample originates from a study of shared clonotypes between healthy human individuals. Profiled with immunoSEQ multiplex PCR; TCRdb holds only in-frame clones, not every one. The table records just over 2,000,000 clones, 85% to 95% of them present only once. CDR1 is SNHLY and CDR2 is FYNNEI in the germline V gene. The V segment lost 6 bases and the J segment 4 bases; nucleotides outside the gene matches: 2. The CDR3 loop spans 12 amino acids. This sequence was found in a man aged 18 to 30 in good health. Specimen: naive CD4+ T cells sorted from blood. Subset noted: CD45RA+ positively selected. The V call is TRBV2, the J call TRBJ1-2; 7 nucleotides match TRBD1. In DNA, the CDR3 is TGTGCCAGCAGGGCAGGGGGCTATGGCTACACCTTC. Amino acids: CASRAGGYGYTF.